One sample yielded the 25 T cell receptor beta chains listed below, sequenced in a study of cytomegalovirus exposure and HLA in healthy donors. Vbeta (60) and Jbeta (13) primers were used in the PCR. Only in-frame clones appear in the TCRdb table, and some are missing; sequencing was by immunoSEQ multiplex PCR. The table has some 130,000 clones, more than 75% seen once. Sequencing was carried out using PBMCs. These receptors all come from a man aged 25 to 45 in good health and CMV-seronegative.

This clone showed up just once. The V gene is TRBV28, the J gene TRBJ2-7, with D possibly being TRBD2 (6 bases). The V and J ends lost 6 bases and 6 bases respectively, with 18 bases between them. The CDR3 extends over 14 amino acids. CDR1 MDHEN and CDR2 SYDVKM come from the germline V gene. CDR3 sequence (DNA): TGTGCCAGCAGCCTCATTGGGACTCTCCTCGAGCAGTACTTC. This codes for CASSLIGTLLEQYF.

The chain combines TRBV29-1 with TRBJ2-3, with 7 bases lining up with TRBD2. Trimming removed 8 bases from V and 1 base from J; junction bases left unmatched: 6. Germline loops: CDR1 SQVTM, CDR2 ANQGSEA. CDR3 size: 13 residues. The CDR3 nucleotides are TGCAGCACCACTAGCGACGGCACAGATACGCAGTATTTT. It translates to CSTTSDGTDTQYF.

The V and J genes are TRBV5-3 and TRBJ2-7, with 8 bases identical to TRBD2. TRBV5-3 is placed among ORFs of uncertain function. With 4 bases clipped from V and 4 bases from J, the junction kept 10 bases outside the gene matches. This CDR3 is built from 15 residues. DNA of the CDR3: TGTGCCAGAAGCCGGAATGGACTAGCAGCATACGAGCAGTACTTC. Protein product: CARSRNGLAAYEQYF.

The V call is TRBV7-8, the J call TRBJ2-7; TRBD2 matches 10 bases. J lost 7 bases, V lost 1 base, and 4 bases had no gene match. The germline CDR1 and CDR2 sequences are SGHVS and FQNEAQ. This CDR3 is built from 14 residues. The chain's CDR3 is CASSLVIAGGEQYF. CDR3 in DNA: TGTGCCAGCAGCTTAGTGATAGCGGGAGGTGAGCAGTACTTC.

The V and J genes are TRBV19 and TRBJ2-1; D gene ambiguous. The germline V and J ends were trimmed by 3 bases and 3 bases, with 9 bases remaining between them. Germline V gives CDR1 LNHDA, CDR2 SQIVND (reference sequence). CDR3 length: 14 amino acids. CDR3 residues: CASSIGYSYNEQFF. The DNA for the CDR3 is TGTGCCAGTAGTATTGGGTACAGCTACAATGAGCAGTTCTTC.

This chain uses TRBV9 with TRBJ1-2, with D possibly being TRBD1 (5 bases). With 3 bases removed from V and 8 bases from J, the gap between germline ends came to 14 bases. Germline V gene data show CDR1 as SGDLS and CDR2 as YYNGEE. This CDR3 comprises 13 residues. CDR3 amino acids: CASSAPGAFGYTF. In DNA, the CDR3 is TGTGCCAGCAGCGCTCCTGGGGCGTTCGGCTACACCTTC.

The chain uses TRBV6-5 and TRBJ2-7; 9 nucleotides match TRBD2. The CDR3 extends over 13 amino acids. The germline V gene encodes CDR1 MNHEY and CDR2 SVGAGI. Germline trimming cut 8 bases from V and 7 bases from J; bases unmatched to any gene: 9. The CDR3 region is CASRWTSVGEQYF. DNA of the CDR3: TGTGCCAGCCGCTGGACTAGCGTGGGGGAGCAGTACTTC.

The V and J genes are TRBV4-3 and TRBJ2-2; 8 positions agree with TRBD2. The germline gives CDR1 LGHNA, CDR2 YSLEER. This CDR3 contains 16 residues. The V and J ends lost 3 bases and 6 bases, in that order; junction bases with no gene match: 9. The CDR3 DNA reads TGCGCCAGCAGCCATGCTTTAGCGGGAAGCCCCGGGGAGCTGTTTTTT. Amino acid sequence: CASSHALAGSPGELFF.

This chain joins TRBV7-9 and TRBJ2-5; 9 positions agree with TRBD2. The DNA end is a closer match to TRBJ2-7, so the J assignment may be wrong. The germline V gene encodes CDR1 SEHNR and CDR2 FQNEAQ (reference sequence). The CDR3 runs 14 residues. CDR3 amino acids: CASSLGSGSYEQYF. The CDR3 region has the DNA TGTGCCAGCAGCTTGGGTAGCGGGAGTTACGAGCAGTACTTC.

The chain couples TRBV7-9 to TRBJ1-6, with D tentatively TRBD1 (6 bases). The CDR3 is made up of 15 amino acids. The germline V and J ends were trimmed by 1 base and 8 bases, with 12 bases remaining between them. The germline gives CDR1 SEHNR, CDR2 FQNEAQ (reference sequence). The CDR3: CASSLDRAPYSPLHF. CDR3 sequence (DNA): TGTGCCAGCAGCTTAGACAGGGCACCATATTCACCCCTCCACTTT. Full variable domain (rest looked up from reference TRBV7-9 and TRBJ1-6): DTGVSQNPRHKITKRGQNVTFRCDPISEHNRLYWYRQTLGQGPEFLTYFQNEAQLEKSRLLSDRFSAERPKGSFSTLEIQRTEQGDSAMYLCASSLDRAPYSPLHFGNGTRLTVT.

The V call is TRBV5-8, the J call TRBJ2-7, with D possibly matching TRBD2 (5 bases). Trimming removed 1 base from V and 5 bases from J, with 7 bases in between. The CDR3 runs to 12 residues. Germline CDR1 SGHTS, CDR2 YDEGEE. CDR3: CASSLLANEQYF. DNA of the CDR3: TGTGCCAGCAGCTTGTTAGCGAACGAGCAGTACTTC.

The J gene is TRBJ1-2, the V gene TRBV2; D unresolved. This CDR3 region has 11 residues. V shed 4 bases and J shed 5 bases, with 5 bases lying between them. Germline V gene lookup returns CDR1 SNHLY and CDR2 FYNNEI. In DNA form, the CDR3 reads TGTGCCAGCAGTGCTCAGTATGGCTACACCTTC. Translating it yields CASSAQYGYTF.

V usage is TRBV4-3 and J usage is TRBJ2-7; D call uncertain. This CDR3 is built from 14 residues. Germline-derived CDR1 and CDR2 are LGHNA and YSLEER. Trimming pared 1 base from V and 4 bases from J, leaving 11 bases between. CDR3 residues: CASSQGLEKYEQYF. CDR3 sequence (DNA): TGCGCCAGCAGCCAAGGGCTGGAGAAATACGAGCAGTACTTC.

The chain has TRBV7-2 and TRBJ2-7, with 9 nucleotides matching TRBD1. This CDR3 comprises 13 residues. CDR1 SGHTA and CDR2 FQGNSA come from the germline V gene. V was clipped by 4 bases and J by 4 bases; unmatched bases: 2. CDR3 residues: CASSYRGQYEQYF. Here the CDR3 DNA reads TGTGCCAGCAGCTACAGGGGGCAGTACGAGCAGTACTTC.

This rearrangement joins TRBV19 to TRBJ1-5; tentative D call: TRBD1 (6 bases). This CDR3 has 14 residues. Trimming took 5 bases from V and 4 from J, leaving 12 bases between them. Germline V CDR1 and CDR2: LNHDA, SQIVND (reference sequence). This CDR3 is CASSLGQSNQPQHF. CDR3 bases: TGTGCCAGTAGTCTCGGACAGTCTAATCAGCCCCAGCATTTT.

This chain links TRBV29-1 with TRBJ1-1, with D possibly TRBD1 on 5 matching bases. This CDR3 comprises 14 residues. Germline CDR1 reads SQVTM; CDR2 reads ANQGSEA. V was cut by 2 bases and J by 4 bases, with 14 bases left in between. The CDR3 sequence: CSVETRAKVTEAFF. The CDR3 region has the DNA TGCAGCGTTGAAACCAGGGCCAAGGTCACTGAAGCTTTCTTT. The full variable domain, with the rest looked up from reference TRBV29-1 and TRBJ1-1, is SAVISQKPSRDICQRGTSLTIQCQVDSQVTMMFWYRQQPGQSLTLIATANQGSEATYESGFVIDKFPISRPNLTFSTLTVSNMSPEDSSIYLCSVETRAKVTEAFFGQGTRLTVV.

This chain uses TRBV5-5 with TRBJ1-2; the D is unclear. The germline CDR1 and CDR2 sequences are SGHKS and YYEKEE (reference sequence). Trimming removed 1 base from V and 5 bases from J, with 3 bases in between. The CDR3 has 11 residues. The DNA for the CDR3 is TGTGCCAGCAGCTTGCAGTATGGCTACACCTTC. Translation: CASSLQYGYTF.

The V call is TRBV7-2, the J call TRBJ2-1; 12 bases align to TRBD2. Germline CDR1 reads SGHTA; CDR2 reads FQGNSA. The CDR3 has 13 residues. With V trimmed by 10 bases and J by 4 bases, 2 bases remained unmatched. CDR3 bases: TGTGCCACAGGACTAGCGGGGTACAATGAGCAGTTCTTC. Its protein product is CATGLAGYNEQFF.

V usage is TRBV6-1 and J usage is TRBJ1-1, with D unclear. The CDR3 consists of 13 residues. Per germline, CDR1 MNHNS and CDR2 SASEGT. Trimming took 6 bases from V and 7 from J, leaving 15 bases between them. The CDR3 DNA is TGTGCCAGCAGAGCCCGTGGAGGCGGTGAAGCTTTCTTT. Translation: CASRARGGGEAFF.

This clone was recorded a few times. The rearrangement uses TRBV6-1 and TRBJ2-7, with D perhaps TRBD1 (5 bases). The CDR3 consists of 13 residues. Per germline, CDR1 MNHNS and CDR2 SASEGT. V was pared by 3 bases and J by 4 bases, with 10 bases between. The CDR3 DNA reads TGTGCCAGCAGTGAGGGGCCTTCGTACGAGCAGTACTTC. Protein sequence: CASSEGPSYEQYF.

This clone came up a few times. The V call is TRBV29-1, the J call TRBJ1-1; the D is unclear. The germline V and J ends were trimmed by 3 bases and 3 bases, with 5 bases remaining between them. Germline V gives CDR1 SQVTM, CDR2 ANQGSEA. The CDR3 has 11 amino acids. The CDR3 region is CSVESYTEAFF. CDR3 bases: TGCAGCGTTGAGTCGTACACTGAAGCTTTCTTT.

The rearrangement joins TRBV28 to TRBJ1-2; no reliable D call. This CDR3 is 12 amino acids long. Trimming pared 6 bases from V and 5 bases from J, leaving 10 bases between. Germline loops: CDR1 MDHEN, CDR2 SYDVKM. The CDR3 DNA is TGTGCCAGCAGCCTCCCGTATTATGGCTACACCTTC. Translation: CASSLPYYGYTF.

CDR3 in DNA: TGTGCCAGCAGCGTCTCCCAGGGATCCAGCCCTGGAAACACCATATATTTT. Amino acids: CASSVSQGSSPGNTIYF. The chain joins TRBV9 to TRBJ1-3; possible D gene TRBD1, 5 bases. Between the trimmed V and J ends, which lost 2 bases and 2 bases, there was a span of 17 bases. Germline loops: CDR1 SGDLS, CDR2 YYNGEE. The CDR3 has 17 amino acids. Full variable domain (missing parts from reference TRBV9 and TRBJ1-3): DSGVTQTPKHLITATGQRVTLRCSPRSGDLSVYWYQQSLDQGLQFLIQYYNGEERAKGNILERFSAQQFPDLHSELNLSSLELGDSALYFCASSVSQGSSPGNTIYFGEGSWLTVV.

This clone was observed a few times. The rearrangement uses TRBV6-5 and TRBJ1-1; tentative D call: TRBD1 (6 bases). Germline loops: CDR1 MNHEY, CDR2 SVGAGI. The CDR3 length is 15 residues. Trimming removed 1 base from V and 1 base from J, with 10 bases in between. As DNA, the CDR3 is TGTGCCAGCAGTTACTGGGGCAGGGGGAACACTGAAGCTTTCTTT. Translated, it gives CASSYWGRGNTEAFF.

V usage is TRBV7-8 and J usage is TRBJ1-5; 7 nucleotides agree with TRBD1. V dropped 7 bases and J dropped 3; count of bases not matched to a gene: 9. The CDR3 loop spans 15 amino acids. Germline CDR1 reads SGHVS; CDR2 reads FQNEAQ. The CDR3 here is CASKRGPGDNQPQHF. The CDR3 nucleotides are TGTGCCAGCAAAAGGGGGCCGGGAGACAATCAGCCCCAGCATTTT. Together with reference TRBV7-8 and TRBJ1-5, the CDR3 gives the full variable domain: GAGVSQSPRYKVAKRGQDVALRCDPISGHVSLFWYQQALGQGPEFLTYFQNEAQLDKSGLPSDRFFAERPEGSVSTLKIQRTQQEDSAVYLCASKRGPGDNQPQHFGDGTRLSIL.